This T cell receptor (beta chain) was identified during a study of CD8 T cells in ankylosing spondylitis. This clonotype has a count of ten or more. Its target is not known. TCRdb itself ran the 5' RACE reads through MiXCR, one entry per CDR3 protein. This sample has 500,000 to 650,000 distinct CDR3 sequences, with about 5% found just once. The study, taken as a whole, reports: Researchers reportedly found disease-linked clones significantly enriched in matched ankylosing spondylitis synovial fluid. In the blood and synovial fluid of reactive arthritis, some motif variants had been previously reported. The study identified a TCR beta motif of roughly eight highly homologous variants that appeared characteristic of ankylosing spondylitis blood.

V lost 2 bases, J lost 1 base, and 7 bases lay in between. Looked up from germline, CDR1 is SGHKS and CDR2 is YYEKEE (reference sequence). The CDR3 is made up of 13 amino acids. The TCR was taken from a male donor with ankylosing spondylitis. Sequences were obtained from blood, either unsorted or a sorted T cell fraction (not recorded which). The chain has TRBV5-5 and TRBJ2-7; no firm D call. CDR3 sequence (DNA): TGTGCCAGCAGCTTTAGTCCGTCCTACGAGCAGTACTTC. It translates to CASSFSPSYEQYF.